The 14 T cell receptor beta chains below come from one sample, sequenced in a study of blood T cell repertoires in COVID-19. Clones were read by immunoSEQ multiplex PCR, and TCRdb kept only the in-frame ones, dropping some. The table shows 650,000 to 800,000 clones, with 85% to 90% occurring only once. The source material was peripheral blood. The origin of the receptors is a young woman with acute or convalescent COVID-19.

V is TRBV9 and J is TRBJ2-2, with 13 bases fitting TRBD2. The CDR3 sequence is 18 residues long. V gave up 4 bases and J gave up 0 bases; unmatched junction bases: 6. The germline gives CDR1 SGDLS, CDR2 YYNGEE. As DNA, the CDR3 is TGTGCCAGCAGCCACAGACTAGCGGGGGGCCCGAACACCGGGGAGCTGTTTTTT. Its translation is CASSHRLAGGPNTGELFF.

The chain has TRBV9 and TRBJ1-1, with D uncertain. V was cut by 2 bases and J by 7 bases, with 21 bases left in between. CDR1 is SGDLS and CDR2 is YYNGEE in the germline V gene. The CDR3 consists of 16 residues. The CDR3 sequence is CASSVRNSGSGNEAFF. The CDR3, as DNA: TGTGCCAGCAGCGTCAGGAACAGCGGATCCGGAAATGAAGCTTTCTTT.

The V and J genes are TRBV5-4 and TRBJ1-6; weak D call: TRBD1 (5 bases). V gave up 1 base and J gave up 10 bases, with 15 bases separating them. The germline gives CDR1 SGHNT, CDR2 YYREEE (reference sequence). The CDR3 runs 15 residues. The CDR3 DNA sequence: TGTGCCAGCAGCTTGAACGGGGGTTGGGACTCACCCCTCCACTTT. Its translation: CASSLNGGWDSPLHF.

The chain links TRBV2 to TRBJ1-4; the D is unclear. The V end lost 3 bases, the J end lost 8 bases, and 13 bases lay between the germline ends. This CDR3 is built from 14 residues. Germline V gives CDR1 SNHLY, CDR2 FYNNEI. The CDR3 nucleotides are TGTGCCAGCAGTGACGGCAGTGGCGGGGAAAAACTGTTTTTT. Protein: CASSDGSGGEKLFF.

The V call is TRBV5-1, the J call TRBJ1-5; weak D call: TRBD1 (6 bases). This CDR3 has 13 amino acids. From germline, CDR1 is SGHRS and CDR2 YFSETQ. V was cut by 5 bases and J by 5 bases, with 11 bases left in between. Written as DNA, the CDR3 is TGCGCCAGCAGTATGGGGGCTGATCAGCCCCAGCATTTT. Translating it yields CASSMGADQPQHF.

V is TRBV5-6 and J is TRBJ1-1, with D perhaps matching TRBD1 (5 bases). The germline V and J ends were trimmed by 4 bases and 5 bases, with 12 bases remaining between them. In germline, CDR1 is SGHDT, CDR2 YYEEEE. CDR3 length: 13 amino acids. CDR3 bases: TGTGCCAGCAGCCCGCCGGGGGGGACTGAAGCTTTCTTT. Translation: CASSPPGGTEAFF. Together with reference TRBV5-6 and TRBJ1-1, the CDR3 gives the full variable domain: DAGVTQSPTHLIKTRGQQVTLRCSPKSGHDTVSWYQQALGQGPQFIFQYYEEEERQRGNFPDRFSGHQFPNYSSELNVNALLLGDSALYLCASSPPGGTEAFFGQGTRLTVV.

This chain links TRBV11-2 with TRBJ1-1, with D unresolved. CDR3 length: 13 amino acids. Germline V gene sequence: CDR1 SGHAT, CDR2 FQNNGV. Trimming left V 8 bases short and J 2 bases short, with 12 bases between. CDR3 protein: CASGGSANTEAFF. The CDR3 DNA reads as TGTGCCAGCGGAGGATCAGCTAACACTGAAGCTTTCTTT.

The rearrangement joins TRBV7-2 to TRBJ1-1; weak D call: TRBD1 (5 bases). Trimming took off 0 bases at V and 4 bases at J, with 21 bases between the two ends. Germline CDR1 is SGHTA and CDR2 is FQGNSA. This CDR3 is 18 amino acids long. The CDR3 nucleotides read TGTGCCAGCAGCTTAGCTTCCGGCGGCCGGGGGATGGGCACTGAAGCTTTCTTT. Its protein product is CASSLASGGRGMGTEAFF.

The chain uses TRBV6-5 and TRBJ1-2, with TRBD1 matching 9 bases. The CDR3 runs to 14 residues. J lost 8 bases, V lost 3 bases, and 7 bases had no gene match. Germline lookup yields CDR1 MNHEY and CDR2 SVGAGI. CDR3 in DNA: TGTGCCAGCAGTTATTCGGGACAGGGTAACGGCTACACCTTC. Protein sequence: CASSYSGQGNGYTF.

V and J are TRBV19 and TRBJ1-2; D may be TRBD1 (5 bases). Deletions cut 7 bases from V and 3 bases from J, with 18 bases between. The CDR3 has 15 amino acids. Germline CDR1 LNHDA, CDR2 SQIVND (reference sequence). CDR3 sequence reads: CASTPGRGLDYGYTF. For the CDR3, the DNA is TGTGCCAGTACACCAGGGCGGGGCCTCGACTATGGCTACACCTTC.

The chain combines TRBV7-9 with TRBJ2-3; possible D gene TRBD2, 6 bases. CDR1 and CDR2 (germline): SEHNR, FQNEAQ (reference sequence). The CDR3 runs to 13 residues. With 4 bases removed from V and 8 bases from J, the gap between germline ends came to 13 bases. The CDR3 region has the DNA TGTGCCAGCAGCTCAACGGGAGCAGGTACGCAGTATTTT. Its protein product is CASSSTGAGTQYF.

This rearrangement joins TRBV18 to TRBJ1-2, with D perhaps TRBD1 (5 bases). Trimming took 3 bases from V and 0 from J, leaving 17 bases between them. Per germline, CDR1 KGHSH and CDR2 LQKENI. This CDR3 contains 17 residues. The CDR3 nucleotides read TGTGCCAGCTCACCTAGGAACCGGGACTCCCCTAACTATGGCTACACCTTC. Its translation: CASSPRNRDSPNYGYTF.

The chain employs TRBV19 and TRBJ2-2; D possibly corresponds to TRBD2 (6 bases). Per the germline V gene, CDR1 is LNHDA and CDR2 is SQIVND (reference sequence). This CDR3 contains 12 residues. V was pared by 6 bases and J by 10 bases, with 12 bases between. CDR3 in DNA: TGTGCCAGTAGCCTCGGAGGGCCGGAGCTGTTTTTT. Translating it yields CASSLGGPELFF.

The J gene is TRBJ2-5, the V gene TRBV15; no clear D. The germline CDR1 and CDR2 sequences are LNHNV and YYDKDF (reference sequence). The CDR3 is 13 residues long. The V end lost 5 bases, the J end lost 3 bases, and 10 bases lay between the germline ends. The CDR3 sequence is CATSLWRKETQYF. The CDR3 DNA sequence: TGTGCCACCAGCCTGTGGAGAAAAGAGACCCAGTACTTC. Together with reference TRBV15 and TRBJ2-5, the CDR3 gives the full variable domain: DAMVIQNPRYQVTQFGKPVTLSCSQTLNHNVMYWYQQKSSQAPKLLFHYYDKDFNNEADTPDNFQSRRPNTSFCFLDIRSPGLGDTAMYLCATSLWRKETQYFGPGTRLLVL.